This T cell receptor (beta chain) emerged from a study of tissue T cells after allogeneic stem cell transplantation. Study-level information: Pre-transplant PBMCs were recipient-derived, available from a handful of GVHD patients.

Turning to this clone: Its antigen is as yet unknown.

The CDR3 is 15 residues long. Germline CDR1 is MDHEN and CDR2 is SYDVKM. V was trimmed by 5 bases and J by 2 bases, leaving 15 bases between them. Notes on the study in general: In patients and mice, blood and spleen missed much of tissue repertoire. Motif-based clustering found tissue-specific repertoire signatures shared across patients, though few clones were shared.

Libraries were prepared by immunoSEQ multiplex PCR; TCRdb keeps only in-frame clonotypes and omits some of them. The table has thousands of clones, roughly four fifths seen once. Material: blood, obtained before transplantation. V usage is TRBV28 and J usage is TRBJ1-1; TRBD1 is a possible D gene (5 bases). The TCR comes from a man aged 40 to 70 who later had graft-versus-host disease after an allogeneic stem cell transplant. CDR3 nucleotides: TGTGCCAGCAGTCAGGGTGGAGGGTTAAACACTGAAGCTTTCTTT. Encoded protein: CASSQGGGLNTEAFF.